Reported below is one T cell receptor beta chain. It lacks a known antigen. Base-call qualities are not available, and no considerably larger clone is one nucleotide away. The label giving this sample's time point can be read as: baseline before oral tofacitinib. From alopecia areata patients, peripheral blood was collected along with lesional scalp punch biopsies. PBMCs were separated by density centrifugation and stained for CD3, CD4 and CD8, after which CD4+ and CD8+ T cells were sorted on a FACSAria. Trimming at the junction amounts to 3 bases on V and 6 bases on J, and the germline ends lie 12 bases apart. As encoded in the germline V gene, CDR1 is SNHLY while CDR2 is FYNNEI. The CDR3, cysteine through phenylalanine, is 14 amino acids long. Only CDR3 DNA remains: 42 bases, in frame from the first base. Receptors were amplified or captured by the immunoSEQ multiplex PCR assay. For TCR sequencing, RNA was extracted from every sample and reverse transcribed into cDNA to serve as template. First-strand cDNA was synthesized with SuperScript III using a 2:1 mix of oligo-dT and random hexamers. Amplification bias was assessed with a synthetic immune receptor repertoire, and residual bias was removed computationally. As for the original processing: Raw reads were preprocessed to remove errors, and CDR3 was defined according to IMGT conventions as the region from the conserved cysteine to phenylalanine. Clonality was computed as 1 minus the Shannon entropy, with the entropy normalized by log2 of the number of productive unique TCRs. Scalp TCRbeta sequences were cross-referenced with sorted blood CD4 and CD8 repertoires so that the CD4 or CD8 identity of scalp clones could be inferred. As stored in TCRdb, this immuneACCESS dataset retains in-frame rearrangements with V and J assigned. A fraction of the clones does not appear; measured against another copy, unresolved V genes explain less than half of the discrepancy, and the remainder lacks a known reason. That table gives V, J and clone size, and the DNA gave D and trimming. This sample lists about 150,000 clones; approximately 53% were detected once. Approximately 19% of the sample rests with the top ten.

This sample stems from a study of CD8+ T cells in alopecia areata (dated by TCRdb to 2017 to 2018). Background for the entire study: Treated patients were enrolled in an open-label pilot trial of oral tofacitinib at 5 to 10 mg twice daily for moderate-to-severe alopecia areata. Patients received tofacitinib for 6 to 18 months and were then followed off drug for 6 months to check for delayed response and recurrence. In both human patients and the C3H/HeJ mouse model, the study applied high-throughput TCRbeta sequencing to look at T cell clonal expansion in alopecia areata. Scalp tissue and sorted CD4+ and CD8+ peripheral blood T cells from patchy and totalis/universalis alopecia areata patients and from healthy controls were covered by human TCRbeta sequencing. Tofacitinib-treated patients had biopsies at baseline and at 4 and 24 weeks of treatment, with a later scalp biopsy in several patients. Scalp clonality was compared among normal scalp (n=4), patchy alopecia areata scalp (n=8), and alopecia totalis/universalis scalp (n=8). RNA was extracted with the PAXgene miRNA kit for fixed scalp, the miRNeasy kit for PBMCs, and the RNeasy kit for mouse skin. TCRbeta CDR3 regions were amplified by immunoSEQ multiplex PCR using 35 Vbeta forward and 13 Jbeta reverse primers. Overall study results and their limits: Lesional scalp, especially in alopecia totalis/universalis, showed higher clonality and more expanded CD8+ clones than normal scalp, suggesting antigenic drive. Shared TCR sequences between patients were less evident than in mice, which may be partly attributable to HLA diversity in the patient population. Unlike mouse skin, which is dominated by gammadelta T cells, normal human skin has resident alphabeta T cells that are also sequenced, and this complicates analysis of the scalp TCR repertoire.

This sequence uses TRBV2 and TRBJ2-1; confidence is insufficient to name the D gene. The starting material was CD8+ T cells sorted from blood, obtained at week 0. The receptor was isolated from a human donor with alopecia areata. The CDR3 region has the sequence CASSEWTQSNEQFF. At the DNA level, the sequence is TGTGCCAGCAGTGAGTGGACCCAGAGCAATGAGCAGTTCTTC.